The 29 T cell receptor beta chains below were found in one sample sequenced in a study of technical replicates of blood from several donors. Libraries were prepared by immunoSEQ multiplex PCR; TCRdb keeps only in-frame clonotypes and omits some of them. The sample records about 83,000 clones, roughly 94% being singletons. The sample taken for sequencing was T cells isolated from PBMCs. These receptor sequences come from a human donor in good health.

V usage is TRBV15 and J usage is TRBJ2-5, with a weak D call TRBD2 (6 bases). The V end was cut by 6 bases, the J end by 7 bases, with 18 bases between. The CDR3 consists of 14 residues. Per germline, CDR1 LNHNV and CDR2 YYDKDF (reference sequence). CDR3 residues: CATRWPGESGTQYF. The CDR3 nucleotides read TGTGCCACCAGGTGGCCGGGAGAATCGGGGACCCAGTACTTC.

The chain combines TRBV19 with TRBJ2-1; 10 positions match TRBD2. In germline, CDR1 is LNHDA, CDR2 SQIVND (reference sequence). V was clipped by 6 bases and J by 6 bases; unmatched bases: 11. The CDR3 covers 16 residues. The CDR3 nucleotides are TGTGCCAGTAGAAACACCCTAGCGGGAGTCTTCAATGAGCAGTTCTTC. Translated, it gives CASRNTLAGVFNEQFF.

This clone appeared once. CDR3 sequence reads: CAWKIAGGPYTQYF. The CDR3 bases are TGTGCCTGGAAGATAGCGGGGGGGCCCTATACGCAGTATTTT. V gene TRBV30 combines with J gene TRBJ2-3; TRBD2 agrees at 11 bases. After removal of 4 bases from V and 7 bases from J, the junction contained 7 bases not matched to a gene. CDR3 length: 14 amino acids. In germline, CDR1 is GTSNPN, CDR2 SVGIG (reference sequence).

This clone is a singleton in its sample. The chain combines TRBV2 with TRBJ1-5; possibly TRBD1 for D (5 bases). The CDR3 is 13 amino acids. Germline V CDR1 and CDR2: SNHLY, FYNNEI. V was clipped by 9 bases and J by 2 bases, with 11 bases between them. CDR3 coding DNA: TGTGCCAGTAGGGAGGGGCGCAATCAGCCCCAGCATTTT. As protein: CASREGRNQPQHF.

This clone was observed a single time. V is TRBV4-1 and J is TRBJ2-3, with 15 bases matching TRBD2. The length of the CDR3 is 17 residues. Germline CDR1 MGHRA, CDR2 YSYEKL. Trimming took 2 bases from V and 5 from J; bases not matched to a gene: 5. The CDR3 is CASSQSGLAGGRDTQYF. The CDR3 coding sequence is TGCGCCAGCAGCCAATCCGGACTAGCGGGGGGGCGAGATACGCAGTATTTT.

The J gene is TRBJ1-2, the V gene TRBV9; D perhaps matches TRBD1 (5 bases). Trimming left V 3 bases short and J 4 bases short, with 13 bases between. This CDR3 region has 14 residues. CDR1 SGDLS and CDR2 YYNGEE come from the germline V gene. The CDR3 loop reads CASSDSWGGYGYTF. The CDR3 nucleotides are TGTGCCAGCAGCGATTCATGGGGCGGCTATGGCTACACCTTC.

A single count supports this clone. The chain recombines TRBV29-1 with TRBJ2-1, with a possible D match to TRBD2 (5 bases). The germline gives CDR1 SQVTM, CDR2 ANQGSEA. V was cut by 7 bases and J by 9 bases, with 13 bases left in between. This CDR3 spans 11 amino acids. The CDR3, as DNA: TGCAGCGGCTTCGTCGGGATTGAGCAGTTCTTC. Translation gives CSGFVGIEQFF.

This clone has more than one count but fewer than ten. The chain carries TRBV19 and TRBJ1-2, with a possible D match to TRBD1 (6 bases). V lost 7 bases and J 7 bases, leaving 13 bases between the germline ends. This CDR3 region has 12 residues. Germline values: CDR1 LNHDA, CDR2 SQIVND (reference sequence). The CDR3 loop reads CASKKGEGGYTF. The CDR3 nucleotides are TGTGCCAGTAAAAAGGGGGAGGGTGGCTACACCTTC. Looking up the rest from reference TRBV19 and TRBJ1-2 gives the full variable domain: DGGITQSPKYLFRKEGQNVTLSCEQNLNHDAMYWYRQDPGQGLRLIYYSQIVNDFQKGDIAEGYSVSREKKESFPLTVTSAQKNPTAFYLCASKKGEGGYTFGSGTRLTVV.

The V call is TRBV5-1, the J call TRBJ2-7; 7 bases line up with TRBD2. V shed 2 bases, J shed 2 bases, and the junction held 4 bases outside the gene matches. The CDR3 spans 14 residues. Germline V gene lookup returns CDR1 SGHRS and CDR2 YFSETQ. CDR3 residues: CASSFASGTYEQYF. CDR3 in DNA: TGCGCCAGCAGCTTTGCTAGCGGAACCTACGAGCAGTACTTC.

This rearrangement joins TRBV25-1 to TRBJ1-2; D is possibly TRBD1 (5 bases). V was trimmed by 5 bases and J by 3 bases, leaving 10 bases between them. The CDR3 extends over 13 amino acids. Germline V lookup: CDR1 MGHDK, CDR2 SYGVNS. CDR3 nucleotide sequence: TGTGCCAGCAGTTCGGACATCTACTATGGCTACACCTTC. Protein: CASSSDIYYGYTF.

This sequence joins TRBV10-3 and TRBJ1-2; D call uncertain. Trimming removed 0 bases at V and 4 bases at J, with 15 bases between. The CDR3 sequence is 16 residues long. Germline V gene sequence: CDR1 ENHRY, CDR2 SYGVKD. The CDR3 sequence is CAISESAGSRLYGYTF. CDR3 DNA sequence: TGTGCCATCAGTGAGTCGGCAGGAAGCCGCCTCTATGGCTACACCTTC.

The chain has TRBV9 and TRBJ1-2; maybe TRBD1 (6 bases). The CDR3 spans 15 residues. Germline CDR1 is SGDLS and CDR2 is YYNGEE. Between the trimmed V and J ends, which lost 0 bases and 8 bases, there was a span of 17 bases. The CDR3 DNA follows: TGTGCCAGCAGCGTAGCACAGGGTAATCTAGGAGGCTACACCTTC. Its protein is CASSVAQGNLGGYTF.

V and J are TRBV19 and TRBJ2-7; TRBD1 agrees at 8 bases. This CDR3 is 14 amino acids long. CDR1 and CDR2 from the germline V gene are LNHDA and SQIVND (reference sequence). V lost 6 bases to trimming and J lost 4 bases; unmatched junction nucleotides: 8. The DNA of the CDR3 is TGTGCCAGTAGCTGGGGGACAGGAGGATACGAGCAGTACTTC. Translating it yields CASSWGTGGYEQYF. The full variable domain, with the rest looked up from reference TRBV19 and TRBJ2-7, is DGGITQSPKYLFRKEGQNVTLSCEQNLNHDAMYWYRQDPGQGLRLIYYSQIVNDFQKGDIAEGYSVSREKKESFPLTVTSAQKNPTAFYLCASSWGTGGYEQYFGPGTRLTVT.

The rearrangement joins TRBV7-6 to TRBJ1-1; weak D call: TRBD1 (5 bases). V was pared by 5 bases and J by 6 bases, with 16 bases between. This CDR3 has 14 amino acids. Germline CDR1 is SGHVS and CDR2 is FNYEAQ. CDR3 sequence: CASSRGAGTSEAFF. CDR3 DNA: TGTGCCAGCAGCCGAGGGGCGGGAACTTCTGAAGCTTTCTTT.

The genes are TRBV6-5 and TRBJ2-1; 7 bases are shared with TRBD1. From germline, CDR1 is MNHEY and CDR2 SVGAGI. The CDR3 loop spans 16 amino acids. V lost 2 bases to trimming and J lost 6 bases; unmatched junction nucleotides: 10. In DNA form, the CDR3 reads TGTGCCAGCAGTTACGCAGTGGGACAGTTCGGCAATGAGCAGTTCTTC. Residues: CASSYAVGQFGNEQFF.

This clone was recorded only once. The chain carries TRBV6-5 and TRBJ2-2, with a weak D call TRBD1 (5 bases). Trimming cost V 5 bases and J 6 bases, with 7 bases left between them. This CDR3 contains 12 residues. Germline V gene data show CDR1 as MNHEY and CDR2 as SVGAGI. CDR3 in DNA: TGTGCCAGCAGTCTGGGGCCCGGGGAGCTGTTTTTT. It codes for CASSLGPGELFF.

This chain uses TRBV19 with TRBJ1-5; TRBD1 is a possible D gene (6 bases). CDR1 is LNHDA, CDR2 SQIVND, per germline (reference sequence). The V and J ends lost 5 bases and 0 bases respectively, with 20 bases between them. This CDR3 is 18 amino acids long. CDR3 coding DNA: TGTGCCAGTAGTGTACAGCCACAGGGATTTTATAGCAATCAGCCCCAGCATTTT. It is translated as CASSVQPQGFYSNQPQHF.

J is TRBJ1-2 and V is TRBV2; 8 bases fit TRBD1. The CDR3 has 14 residues. Germline lookup yields CDR1 SNHLY and CDR2 FYNNEI. V was pared by 4 bases and J by 4 bases, with 5 bases of the junction left unmatched. CDR3 sequence reads: CASSGRTGTYGYTF. The CDR3 nucleotides are TGTGCCAGCAGTGGGCGGACAGGGACCTATGGCTACACCTTC.

Only one count was recorded for this clone. This sample also contains other DNA sequences that code for the same CDR3. CDR3 sequence (DNA): TGTGCCAGCAGCTCCCGGACTGATGAGGAGCAGTTCTTC. Amino acids: CASSSRTDEEQFF. The chain combines TRBV5-6 with TRBJ2-1; a possible D gene is TRBD2 (5 bases). There are 13 residues in the CDR3. Germline V gene lookup returns CDR1 SGHDT and CDR2 YYEEEE. V lost 3 bases and J lost 10, with 14 bases in between.

The chain couples TRBV4-2 to TRBJ2-7, with TRBD1 matching 7 bases. V shed 1 base and J 6 bases; nucleotides not matched to a gene: 15. CDR1 and CDR2 from the germline V gene are LGHNA and YNFKEQ. The CDR3 consists of 17 residues. The CDR3 spells CASSQVFFDREDSEQYF. CDR3 nucleotide sequence: TGTGCCAGCAGCCAAGTCTTTTTCGACAGGGAAGACTCCGAGCAGTACTTC.

The chain links TRBV19 to TRBJ2-7; possibly TRBD2 for D (6 bases). V was trimmed by 5 bases and J by 2 bases, leaving 13 bases between them. Germline V CDR1 and CDR2: LNHDA, SQIVND (reference sequence). This CDR3 has 14 amino acids. The DNA of the CDR3 is TGTGCCAGTAGTTACGGGGGAGGAACCTACGAGCAGTACTTC. Amino acids: CASSYGGGTYEQYF.

The chain carries TRBV13 and TRBJ2-2; D uncertain. This CDR3 spans 16 amino acids. Germline V CDR1 and CDR2: PRHDT, FYEKMQ (reference sequence). Trimming cost V 5 bases and J 5 bases, with 18 bases left between them. The CDR3 loop is CASSPSPTLTTGELFF. The CDR3, as DNA: TGTGCCAGCAGCCCCTCCCCAACCTTAACTACCGGGGAGCTGTTTTTT.

This chain uses TRBV7-9 with TRBJ1-2; 9 bases are shared with TRBD1. This CDR3 has 14 residues. V shed 0 bases and J 6 bases; nucleotides not matched to a gene: 2. From germline, CDR1 is SEHNR and CDR2 FQNEAQ (reference sequence). As DNA, the CDR3 is TGTGCCAGCAGCTTAGCGGGGACAGGGAATGGCTACACCTTC. This sequence encodes CASSLAGTGNGYTF.

The rearrangement joins TRBV28 to TRBJ2-4, with 7 bases lining up with TRBD1. Germline V gives CDR1 MDHEN, CDR2 SYDVKM. CDR3 length: 14 amino acids. V trimming: 3 bases; J trimming: 8 bases; junction bases outside the gene matches: 7. CDR3 region: CASSFPGQSDIQYF. CDR3 bases: TGTGCCAGCAGTTTTCCGGGACAGTCGGACATTCAGTACTTC. The variable domain in full, with the rest retrieved from reference TRBV28 and TRBJ2-4, is DVKVTQSSRYLVKRTGEKVFLECVQDMDHENMFWYRQDPGLGLRLIYFSYDVKMKEKGDIPEGYSVSREKKERFSLILESASTNQTSMYLCASSFPGQSDIQYFGAGTRLSVL.

J is TRBJ2-7 and V is TRBV5-5; D is possibly TRBD2 (5 bases). The CDR3 spans 14 residues. Trimming cost V 5 bases and J 1 base, with 13 bases left between them. Germline CDR1 and CDR2: SGHKS and YYEKEE (reference sequence). The CDR3 DNA reads as TGTGCCAGCAGGGACTCCCGGGGTTCCTACGAGCAGTACTTC. Amino acid sequence: CASRDSRGSYEQYF.

V gene TRBV27 combines with J gene TRBJ2-1; D unclear. Germline V gene lookup returns CDR1 MNHEY and CDR2 SMNVEV (reference sequence). Trimming shortened V by 0 bases and J by 5 bases, and 8 bases separated the two germline ends. The CDR3 sequence is 14 residues long. CDR3 amino acids: CASSLSTADNEQFF. CDR3 sequence (DNA): TGTGCCAGCAGTTTATCGACGGCGGACAATGAGCAGTTCTTC.

The rearrangement uses TRBV27 and TRBJ1-1; D perhaps matches TRBD1 (6 bases). V gave up 3 bases and J gave up 11 bases, with 13 bases separating them. CDR3 length equals 12 residues. The V gene's germline CDR1 is MNHEY and CDR2 SMNVEV (reference sequence). The CDR3 spells CASSFTGTPAFF. The CDR3 region has the DNA TGTGCCAGCAGTTTTACCGGGACACCCGCTTTCTTT.

This chain joins TRBV5-1 and TRBJ2-7; tentatively, D is TRBD1 (6 bases). The CDR3 consists of 15 residues. Germline CDR1 SGHRS, CDR2 YFSETQ. Between the trimmed V and J ends, which lost 2 bases and 0 bases, there was a span of 12 bases. CDR3 loop: CASSFGTINSYEQYF. CDR3 DNA: TGCGCCAGCAGCTTTGGGACAATCAACTCCTACGAGCAGTACTTC.

This sequence joins TRBV27 and TRBJ2-7; tentative D call: TRBD1 (5 bases). Trimming stripped 3 bases from V and 6 bases from J, with 15 bases between. The CDR3 contains 14 residues. Germline loops: CDR1 MNHEY, CDR2 SMNVEV (reference sequence). CDR3 nucleotide sequence: TGTGCCAGCAGTTTTAGGGGTGGGGTCGTCGAGCAGTACTTC. It specifies CASSFRGGVVEQYF.